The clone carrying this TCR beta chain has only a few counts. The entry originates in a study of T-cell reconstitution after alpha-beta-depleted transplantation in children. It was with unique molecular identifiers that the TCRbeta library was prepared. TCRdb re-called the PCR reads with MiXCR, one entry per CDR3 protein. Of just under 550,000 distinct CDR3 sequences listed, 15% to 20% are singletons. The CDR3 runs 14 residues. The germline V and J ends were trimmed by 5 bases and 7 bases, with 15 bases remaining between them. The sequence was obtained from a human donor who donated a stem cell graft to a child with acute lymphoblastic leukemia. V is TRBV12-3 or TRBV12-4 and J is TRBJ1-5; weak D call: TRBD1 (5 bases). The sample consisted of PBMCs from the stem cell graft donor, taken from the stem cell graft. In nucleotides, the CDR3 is TGTGCCAGCAGTCGGCAGGGTTTCTACCAGCCCCAGCATTTT. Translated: CASSRQGFYQPQHF.